This T cell receptor beta chain was identified in a study of Graves' ophthalmopathy and Graves' hyperthyroidism. Study background: There was a collection of peripheral blood at initial diagnosis, before any treatment.

RNA transcripts were the source from which TCR beta CDR3 regions were amplified. Scientists carried out first-round RT-PCR using HTBI primers and then a second-round multiplex PCR. From the multiplex PCR reads, TCRdb called clonotypes with MiXCR, one entry per CDR3 protein. Seen here are 350,000 to 450,000 distinct CDR3 sequences, roughly 21% observed once, and the top ten hold 2.5% to 3%. Regarding the study as a whole: The model flagged ophthalmopathy progression at more than 60% sensitivity and 72% to 75% specificity. Among expanded thyroid clonotypes above 0.001 frequency, most also occurred in blood.

What supplied the PBMCs was roughly 10 ml of fresh peripheral blood. About this clonotype: No antigen is known for it. This could be a read error, since a much larger clone is one nucleotide away. Because it lacks the conserved phenylalanine or tryptophan at the end, this CDR3 is likely a read error.

Germline V lookup: CDR1 SGHKS, CDR2 YYEKEE (reference sequence). The CDR3 totals 16 residues. Unmatched junction bases numbered 9, after V lost 1 base and J lost 5 bases. This sequence originates from a young woman with stable Graves' hyperthyroidism. The chain combines TRBV5-5 with TRBJ1-1, with TRBD1 matching over 9 bases. The sample was peripheral blood. The CDR3 protein is CASSLPGQGRMTEAFL. The CDR3 DNA follows: TGTGCCAGCAGCTTGCCGGGACAGGGTAGAATGACTGAAGCTTTCCTT.